This TCR beta chain was found in a study of TIL therapy for anti-PD-1-resistant metastatic lung cancer. The study, taken as a whole, reports: Patients were highly selected, enriched for treatment-naive, never-smoker and oncogene-addicted cases. Compared with baseline intratumoral T cells, expanded TIL cultures were more clonal and less diverse (around 5.9% vs 31%).

Regarding time point: pre-treatment sample, taken before nivolumab and TIL therapy. Most excised metastases sampled were pleural nodules or supraclavicular lymph nodes. Tumors were harvested before any PD-1/PD-L1 blockade. The immunoSEQ assay was v3. Sequenced by immunoSEQ multiplex PCR; TCRdb stores in-frame clones only, minus some. The data hold tens of thousands of clones, with approximately 57% observed a single time. This CDR3 is 16 amino acids long. Germline CDR1 SEHNR, CDR2 FQNEAQ (reference sequence). The ends lost 2 bases at V and 7 bases at J; junction bases unmatched: 7. This clone was recorded a few times. Antigen: not known.

The source of this sequence is a woman aged 25-80 years with non-small cell lung cancer. Material: tumor tissue, obtained at baseline. The V call is TRBV7-9, the J call TRBJ2-1; TRBD2 aligns across 11 bases. The CDR3 DNA follows: TGTGCCAGCAGCTTAACCACTAGCGGGAGTAGGAATGAGCAGTTCTTC. This sequence encodes CASSLTTSGSRNEQFF.